This record covers a single T cell receptor beta chain. PCR involved 60 Vbeta and 13 Jbeta primers. TCRdb keeps only in-frame clones here, not all; method: immunoSEQ multiplex PCR. The sample lists approximately 130,000 clones, roughly 84% occurring once. This CDR3 spans 13 amino acids. V lost 5 bases and J 0 bases, leaving 8 bases between the germline ends. Germline V gives CDR1 GTSNPN, CDR2 SVGIG (reference sequence). The sample is drawn from a study of cytomegalovirus exposure and HLA in healthy donors. The V call is TRBV30, the J call TRBJ1-3, with D maybe TRBD1 (5 bases). The material sequenced was PBMCs. The TCR sequence derives from a man aged 45-60 years in good health and CMV-seronegative. CDR3 DNA sequence: TGTGCCTGGGCCCAGGGCTCTGGAAACACCATATATTTT. The encoded protein is CAWAQGSGNTIYF.